This TCR beta chain was retrieved from a study of cytomegalovirus exposure and HLA in healthy donors. Study results and caveats: Later analysis associated a missense DCLRE1C variant with TCR beta V- and J-gene trimming.

A multiplex PCR was run with 60 Vbeta primers and 13 Jbeta primers. The table came from immunoSEQ multiplex PCR; TCRdb's copy has only in-frame clones and leaves some out. Of 130,000 to 150,000 clones detected, 78% appear once; the ten largest clones hold less than 3.5%. Germline CDR1 is SGHAT and CDR2 is FQNNGV. CDR3 length equals 16 residues. The germline V and J ends were trimmed by 3 bases and 4 bases, with 18 bases remaining between them. Regarding this clone: The antigen remains unidentified.

Sequences were obtained from PBMCs. This TCR derives from a male donor in good health and CMV-seronegative. This sequence joins TRBV11-2 and TRBJ1-1, with D perhaps matching TRBD1 (5 bases). The CDR3 loop is CASSLSWGDLFTEAFF. The DNA of the CDR3 is TGTGCCAGCAGCTTGAGTTGGGGGGACCTTTTCACTGAAGCTTTCTTT.